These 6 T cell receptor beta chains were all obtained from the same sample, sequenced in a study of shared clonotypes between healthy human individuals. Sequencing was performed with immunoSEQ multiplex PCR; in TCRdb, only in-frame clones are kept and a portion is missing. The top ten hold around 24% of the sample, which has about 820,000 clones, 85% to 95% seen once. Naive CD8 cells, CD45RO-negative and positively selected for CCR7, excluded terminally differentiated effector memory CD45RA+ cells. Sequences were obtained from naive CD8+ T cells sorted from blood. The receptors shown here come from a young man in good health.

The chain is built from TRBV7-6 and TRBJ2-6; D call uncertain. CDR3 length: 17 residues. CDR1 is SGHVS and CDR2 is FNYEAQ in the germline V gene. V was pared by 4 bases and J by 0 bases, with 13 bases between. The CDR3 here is CASSYPSVLSGANVLTF. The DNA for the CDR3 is TGTGCCAGCAGCTACCCCTCGGTCCTCTCTGGGGCCAACGTCCTGACTTTC.

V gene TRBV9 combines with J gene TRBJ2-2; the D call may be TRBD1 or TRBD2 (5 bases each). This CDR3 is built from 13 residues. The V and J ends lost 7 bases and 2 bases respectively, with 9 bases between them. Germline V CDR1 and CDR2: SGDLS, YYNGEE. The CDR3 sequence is CASRDGNTGELFF. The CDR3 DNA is TGTGCCAGCCGGGACGGAAACACCGGGGAGCTGTTTTTT.

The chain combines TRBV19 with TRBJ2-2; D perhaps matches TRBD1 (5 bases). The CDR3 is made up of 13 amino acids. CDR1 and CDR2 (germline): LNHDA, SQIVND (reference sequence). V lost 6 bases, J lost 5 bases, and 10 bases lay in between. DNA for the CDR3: TGTGCCAGTAGCAGGGTTTCGACCGGGGAGCTGTTTTTT. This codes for CASSRVSTGELFF.

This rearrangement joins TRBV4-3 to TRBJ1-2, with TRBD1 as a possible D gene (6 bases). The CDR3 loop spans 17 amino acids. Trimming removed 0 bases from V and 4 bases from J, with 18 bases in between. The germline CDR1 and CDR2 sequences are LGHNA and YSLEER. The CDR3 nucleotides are TGCGCCAGCAGCCAAGATCTCTCGGGGGGCGTTGTCTATGGCTACACCTTC. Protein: CASSQDLSGGVVYGYTF.

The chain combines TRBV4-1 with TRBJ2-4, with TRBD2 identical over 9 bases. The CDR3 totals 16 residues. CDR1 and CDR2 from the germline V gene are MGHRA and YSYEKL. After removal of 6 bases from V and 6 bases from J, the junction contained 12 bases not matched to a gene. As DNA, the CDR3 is TGCGCCAGCAGAACCGGTGGCCCTAGCGGGACAAACATTCAGTACTTC. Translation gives CASRTGGPSGTNIQYF.

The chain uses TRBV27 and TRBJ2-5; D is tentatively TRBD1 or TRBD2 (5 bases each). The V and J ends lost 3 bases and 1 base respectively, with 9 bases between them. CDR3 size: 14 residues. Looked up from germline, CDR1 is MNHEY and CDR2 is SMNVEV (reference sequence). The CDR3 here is CASSFRGRQETQYF. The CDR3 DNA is TGTGCCAGCAGTTTCCGGGGCCGCCAAGAGACCCAGTACTTC.